These 28 T cell receptor beta chains came from one sample sequenced in a study of beta chain features in type 1 diabetes. Expressed TCRB transcripts were sequenced because the entire RNA isolate underwent reverse transcription. Clones were sequenced by immunoSEQ multiplex PCR, and TCRdb holds only the in-frame ones, with some missing. The sample shows about 900,000 clones, about a sixth of them seen only once. Material for sequencing was naive CD4+ T cells from blood. Receptor source: a woman under 30 in good health.

J is TRBJ1-1 and V is TRBV19, with 8 nucleotides matching TRBD1. The CDR3 runs 14 residues. V trimming: 6 bases; J trimming: 11 bases; junction bases outside the gene matches: 14. Germline V gene data show CDR1 as LNHDA and CDR2 as SQIVND (reference sequence). CDR3 amino acids: CASRLGQGIFPAFF. Here the CDR3 DNA reads TGTGCCAGTAGACTCGGACAGGGCATCTTTCCTGCTTTCTTT.

This clone has more than one count but fewer than ten. The V gene is TRBV14, the J gene TRBJ1-2; D gene ambiguous. The germline V gene has CDR1 SGHDN and CDR2 FVKESK. V lost 1 base to trimming and J lost 4 bases, with 4 bases between them. There are 12 residues in the CDR3. CDR3 region: CASSQGRYGYTF. The CDR3 DNA is TGTGCCAGCAGCCAAGGTCGCTATGGCTACACCTTC.

This sequence joins TRBV2 and TRBJ1-5; TRBD1 aligns across 7 bases. Germline CDR1 reads SNHLY; CDR2 reads FYNNEI. The CDR3 covers 14 residues. J was trimmed by 6 bases and V by 5 bases; bases with no gene match: 7. CDR3 bases: TGTGCCAGCAGTCAAATGGACAGGAGTCAGCCCCAGCATTTT. As protein: CASSQMDRSQPQHF.

As regards this clone: At the DNA level, this CDR3 is encoded by other sequences in the same sample as well. This chain uses TRBV27 with TRBJ2-3, with D possibly TRBD1 on 5 matching bases. Trimming took off 6 bases at V and 1 base at J, with 8 bases between the two ends. The CDR3 sequence is 13 residues long. Germline-derived CDR1 and CDR2 are MNHEY and SMNVEV (reference sequence). DNA for the CDR3: TGTGCCAGCAGGAAGACAGGCACAGATACGCAGTATTTT. Its translation: CASRKTGTDTQYF.

This clone was counted between two and nine times. The chain combines TRBV10-3 with TRBJ2-1; D possibly corresponds to TRBD2 (5 bases). With 4 bases removed from V and 10 bases from J, the gap between germline ends came to 14 bases. The length of the CDR3 is 13 residues. The germline CDR1 and CDR2 sequences are ENHRY and SYGVKD. CDR3 nucleotides: TGTGCCATCAGTGGGGCCCTAGCTGGGGAGCAGTTCTTC. Its translation is CAISGALAGEQFF.

V and J are TRBV6-5 and TRBJ2-5; D gene unclear. The V end was cut by 8 bases, the J end by 2 bases, with 9 bases between. Germline CDR1 and CDR2: MNHEY and SVGAGI. The CDR3 spans 12 residues. CDR3 in amino acids: CASGQKQETQYF. The CDR3 region has the DNA TGTGCCAGCGGCCAGAAACAAGAGACCCAGTACTTC.

In its sample, this clone was seen a few times. This sequence joins TRBV5-1 and TRBJ2-3, with TRBD2 matching over 10 bases. The length of the CDR3 is 14 residues. The germline V gene encodes CDR1 SGHRS and CDR2 YFSETQ. Unmatched junction bases numbered 2, after V lost 4 bases and J lost 3 bases. CDR3 DNA: TGCGCCAGCAGCATGGGACTAGCGACAGATACGCAGTATTTT. It codes for CASSMGLATDTQYF.

The chain employs TRBV18 and TRBJ2-6; the match to TRBD2 covers 15 bases. This CDR3 spans 20 amino acids. J lost 0 bases, V lost 2 bases, and 5 bases had no gene match. Germline CDR1 is KGHSH and CDR2 is LQKENI. The CDR3 coding sequence is TGTGCCAGCTCACCAGCCGGGACTAGCGGGAGGAGCTCTGGGGCCAACGTCCTGACTTTC. Encoded protein: CASSPAGTSGRSSGANVLTF. Based on the CDR3 plus reference TRBV18 and TRBJ2-6, the full variable domain is NAGVMQNPRHLVRRRGQEARLRCSPMKGHSHVYWYRQLPEEGLKFMVYLQKENIIDESGMPKERFSAEFPKEGPSILRIQQVVRGDSAAYFCASSPAGTSGRSSGANVLTFGAGSRLTVL.

The chain uses TRBV5-1 and TRBJ2-7, with D perhaps TRBD2 (5 bases). CDR3 length: 14 residues. V gave up 3 bases and J gave up 4 bases, with 14 bases separating them. Looked up from germline, CDR1 is SGHRS and CDR2 is YFSETQ. The CDR3 loop is CASSSATGKYEQYF. DNA of the CDR3: TGCGCCAGCAGCTCTGCGACCGGGAAATACGAGCAGTACTTC. The complete variable domain, with remaining parts taken from reference TRBV5-1 and TRBJ2-7, reads KAGVTQTPRYLIKTRGQQVTLSCSPISGHRSVSWYQQTPGQGLQFLFEYFSETQRNKGNFPGRFSGRQFSNSRSEMNVSTLELGDSALYLCASSSATGKYEQYFGPGTRLTVT.

This clone was detected a few times. The V call is TRBV7-9, the J call TRBJ2-1; possibly TRBD2 for D (6 bases). V was pared by 3 bases and J by 4 bases, with 13 bases between. The CDR3 runs to 15 residues. Germline V gives CDR1 SEHNR, CDR2 FQNEAQ (reference sequence). The CDR3 reads CASSLLVRGYNEQFF. Written as DNA, the CDR3 is TGTGCCAGCAGCTTGCTCGTACGGGGGTACAATGAGCAGTTCTTC.

This clone turned up a few times. V and J are TRBV11-2 and TRBJ2-5; 11 positions agree with TRBD2. The germline gives CDR1 SGHAT, CDR2 FQNNGV. Trimming removed 1 base from V and 5 bases from J; junction bases left unmatched: 6. The CDR3 is 16 amino acids. Here the CDR3 reads CASSLGSGRAYETQYF. The CDR3 DNA follows: TGTGCCAGCAGCTTAGGTAGCGGGAGGGCCTATGAGACCCAGTACTTC.

This chain links TRBV18 with TRBJ2-5; 8 bases fit TRBD1. J gave up 5 bases and V 3 bases, and 11 bases lay outside the gene matches. Germline loops: CDR1 KGHSH, CDR2 LQKENI. The CDR3 consists of 16 residues. This CDR3 is CASSPARPTGDETQYF. CDR3 sequence (DNA): TGTGCCAGCTCACCTGCCCGGCCGACAGGGGATGAGACCCAGTACTTC.

V gene TRBV28 combines with J gene TRBJ2-3, with D hard to call. The length of the CDR3 is 13 residues. V lost 3 bases and J 2 bases, leaving 6 bases between the germline ends. Germline CDR1 is MDHEN and CDR2 is SYDVKM. CDR3 coding DNA: TGTGCCAGCAGTTTGGGGAACACAGATACGCAGTATTTT. This translates into CASSLGNTDTQYF.

The table lists this clone with a few counts. The genes are TRBV5-4 and TRBJ1-1, with unresolved D. CDR1 SGHNT and CDR2 YYREEE come from the germline V gene (reference sequence). V was cut by 3 bases and J by 2 bases, with 8 bases left in between. This CDR3 has 13 residues. This chain's CDR3 is CASSSGINTEAFF. CDR3 nucleotides: TGTGCCAGCAGCTCCGGGATTAACACTGAAGCTTTCTTT.

This rearrangement joins TRBV28 to TRBJ2-1, with 14 bases that match TRBD2. V dropped 6 bases and J dropped 2; count of bases not matched to a gene: 9. CDR1 is MDHEN and CDR2 is SYDVKM in the germline V gene. CDR3 size: 18 residues. This CDR3 reads CASRMRTSGRPAYNEQFF. The DNA of the CDR3 is TGTGCCAGCAGAATGAGGACTAGCGGGAGGCCTGCCTACAATGAGCAGTTCTTC.

This clone was detected only a few times. The rearrangement joins TRBV7-2 to TRBJ2-2; tentative D call: TRBD2 (6 bases). This CDR3 spans 17 amino acids. The germline CDR1 and CDR2 sequences are SGHTA and FQGNSA. Deletions cut 4 bases from V and 4 bases from J, with 19 bases between. The CDR3 sequence is CASSSEGVAASTGELFF. In DNA form, the CDR3 reads TGTGCCAGCAGCTCAGAAGGGGTAGCGGCTAGCACCGGGGAGCTGTTTTTT.

This clone turned up a few times. This chain connects TRBV9 to TRBJ2-1; possibly TRBD1 or TRBD2 for D (5 bases each). The CDR3 contains 17 residues. Per the germline V gene, CDR1 is SGDLS and CDR2 is YYNGEE. V lost 3 bases and J lost 5, with 21 bases in between. CDR3: CASSDPTGTRANNEQFF. The DNA of the CDR3 is TGTGCCAGCAGCGACCCCACCGGGACCCGCGCTAACAATGAGCAGTTCTTC.

There are a few counts of this clone. The chain employs TRBV18 and TRBJ1-3; the D gene is possibly TRBD1 (5 bases). The V end lost 6 bases, the J end lost 0 bases, and 12 bases lay between the germline ends. The germline gives CDR1 KGHSH, CDR2 LQKENI. This CDR3 has 15 amino acids. This CDR3 is CASSPTAFSGNTIYF. DNA for the CDR3: TGTGCCAGCTCGCCGACAGCCTTCTCTGGAAACACCATATATTTT. The complete variable domain, with remaining parts taken from reference TRBV18 and TRBJ1-3, reads NAGVMQNPRHLVRRRGQEARLRCSPMKGHSHVYWYRQLPEEGLKFMVYLQKENIIDESGMPKERFSAEFPKEGPSILRIQQVVRGDSAAYFCASSPTAFSGNTIYFGEGSWLTVV.

The J gene is TRBJ1-1, the V gene TRBV4-2; tentative D call: TRBD1 (6 bases). Germline V CDR1 and CDR2: LGHNA, YNFKEQ. This CDR3 has 15 residues. V was shortened by 1 base and J by 1 base, with 10 bases between the two germline ends. The CDR3 region has the DNA TGTGCCAGCAGCCAAGCTGAGGGGGGGAACACTGAAGCTTTCTTT. Translated, it gives CASSQAEGGNTEAFF.

This clone appeared a few times. This chain joins TRBV9 and TRBJ2-5, with D possibly matching TRBD2 (5 bases). The germline V gene encodes CDR1 SGDLS and CDR2 YYNGEE. V was clipped by 2 bases and J by 2 bases, with 16 bases between them. There are 16 residues in the CDR3. CDR3 amino acids: CASSVRESGTQETQYF. Written as DNA, the CDR3 is TGTGCCAGCAGCGTGCGAGAGAGCGGTACTCAAGAGACCCAGTACTTC.

The rearrangement links TRBV6-5 to TRBJ1-2, with 8 bases fitting TRBD1. Unmatched junction bases numbered 9, after V lost 6 bases and J lost 3 bases. Per the germline V gene, CDR1 is MNHEY and CDR2 is SVGAGI. The CDR3 is 15 residues long. CDR3 nucleotides: TGTGCCAGCAGACGAACCGACAGGGGAGACTATGGCTACACCTTC. Protein product: CASRRTDRGDYGYTF.

Notes on this clone: The junction does not match germline at one end; this may be a read error. The chain links TRBV7-7 to TRBJ2-3; 10 nucleotides agree with TRBD2. The CDR3 spans 16 residues. The V gene's germline CDR1 is SSHAT and CDR2 FNYEAQ (reference sequence). The CDR3 sequence is CASSFLAGASTDTQYF. CDR3 coding DNA: TGTGCTAGCAGCTTCCTAGCGGGAGCCTCCACAGATACGCAGTATTTT.

This clone was counted between two and nine times. The same CDR3 is also encoded by other DNA sequences in this sample. This chain joins TRBV7-9 and TRBJ2-3; the D is unclear. V was trimmed by 1 base and J by 6 bases, leaving 11 bases between them. The CDR3 totals 14 residues. Germline values: CDR1 SEHNR, CDR2 FQNEAQ (reference sequence). The CDR3 DNA reads as TGTGCCAGCAGCTTAGGTTTACACACCGATACGCAGTATTTT. Protein sequence: CASSLGLHTDTQYF.

This clone turned up a few times. The chain joins TRBV15 to TRBJ2-1, with D hard to call. Trimming took 0 bases from V and 2 from J, leaving 8 bases between them. Germline lookup yields CDR1 LNHNV and CDR2 YYDKDF (reference sequence). The CDR3 spans 15 residues. In nucleotides, the CDR3 is TGTGCCACCAGCAGAGAATTCGGTACCTACAATGAGCAGTTCTTC. This gives the protein CATSREFGTYNEQFF.

The V and J genes are TRBV14 and TRBJ2-5; D could derive from TRBD1 or TRBD2 (5 bases each). With 3 bases removed from V and 5 bases from J, the gap between germline ends came to 7 bases. The germline V gene has CDR1 SGHDN and CDR2 FVKESK. The CDR3 is 12 amino acids. Here the CDR3 reads CASSQRGETQYF. In DNA, the CDR3 is TGTGCCAGCAGCCAGAGGGGCGAGACCCAGTACTTC.

The gene calls are TRBV6-5 and TRBJ2-2; TRBD2 is a possible D gene (5 bases). V gave up 6 bases and J gave up 4 bases, with 9 bases separating them. The CDR3 runs to 13 residues. Per the germline V gene, CDR1 is MNHEY and CDR2 is SVGAGI. The CDR3 DNA reads TGTGCCAGCAGGCGGGTCGTCACCGGGGAGCTGTTTTTT. Protein product: CASRRVVTGELFF.

This chain connects TRBV28 to TRBJ1-5; possible D gene TRBD1, 6 bases. CDR3 length: 13 amino acids. CDR1 is MDHEN and CDR2 is SYDVKM in the germline V gene. Trimming removed 6 bases at V and 5 bases at J, with 11 bases between. The DNA for the CDR3 is TGTGCCAGCAGAACAGGGAACTATCAGCCCCAGCATTTT. It specifies CASRTGNYQPQHF.

The V gene is TRBV7-6, the J gene TRBJ2-1; 8 nucleotides line up with TRBD2. Unmatched junction bases numbered 6, after V lost 1 base and J lost 4 bases. Germline V gives CDR1 SGHVS, CDR2 FNYEAQ. The CDR3 is 16 amino acids. In DNA, the CDR3 is TGTGCCAGCAGCTTAGGAACGGGAGGGCCATACAATGAGCAGTTCTTC. Translation gives CASSLGTGGPYNEQFF.